The sample holds one count of the clone carrying this TCR beta chain. The sample is drawn from a study of blood T cell repertoires in COVID-19. Whole-study context: Acute-phase and convalescent COVID-19 samples originated in the United States, Italy and Spain.

The table came from immunoSEQ multiplex PCR; TCRdb's copy has only in-frame clones and leaves some out. Of 75,000 to 90,000 clones in the sample, less than 95% are singletons; the top ten hold roughly 1%. V lost 0 bases, J lost 11 bases, and 16 bases lay in between. CDR1 is LGHNA and CDR2 is YNFKEQ in the germline V gene. The CDR3 runs to 14 residues. This TCR was recovered from a woman between 50 and 59 years old in a cohort sampled during active COVID-19. The specimen was peripheral blood. The chain combines TRBV4-2 with TRBJ1-1, with D possibly TRBD1 on 5 matching bases. The CDR3 reads CASSQEDQAGRAFF. For the CDR3, the DNA is TGTGCCAGCAGCCAAGAGGACCAGGCAGGGCGGGCTTTCTTT.